A single TCR beta chain is shown here with its context. Trimming took 5 bases from V and 2 from J; bases not matched to a gene: 4. The germline CDR1 and CDR2 sequences are SGHRS and YFSETQ. The CDR3 is 14 residues long. Primers included in the PCR were 60 Vbeta and 13 Jbeta primers. Clones were read by immunoSEQ multiplex PCR, and TCRdb kept only the in-frame ones, dropping some. The repertoire holds around 140,000 clones, less than 85% seen once, with about 2% in the top ten. This sample was taken from a study of cytomegalovirus exposure and HLA in healthy donors. About the study: Roughly 180 million T cells yielded 90 million to 130 million unique TCR beta sequences, as an earlier analysis found.

The origin of this receptor is a man in his forties in good health and CMV-seronegative. Sequenced material: PBMCs. The chain links TRBV5-1 to TRBJ2-3; 8 bases align to TRBD2. The CDR3: CASSSSGLTDTQYF. The CDR3 DNA reads TGCGCCAGCAGTTCTAGCGGGCTCACAGATACGCAGTATTTT.